The source of this T cell receptor (beta chain) is a study of T cells in narcolepsy. Study context: Healthy controls were enrolled alongside patients with narcolepsy type 1 or type 2.

Profiled with immunoSEQ multiplex PCR; TCRdb holds only in-frame clones, not every one. The table records more than 30,000 clones, 75% to 90% of them present only once. Germline V gives CDR1 SGHRS, CDR2 YFSETQ. V lost 4 bases and J lost 4; bases outside the gene matches: 11. CDR3 length equals 17 residues. The sequencing sample was made of memory (CD45RA-) CD4+ T cells from blood. The chain uses TRBV5-1 and TRBJ2-3, with 11 positions matching TRBD1. The receptor comes from a human donor in good health. In nucleotides, the CDR3 is TGCGCCAGCAGCCCGATCGGACAGGGGGCGGGGGCAGATACGCAGTATTTT. As protein: CASSPIGQGAGADTQYF.